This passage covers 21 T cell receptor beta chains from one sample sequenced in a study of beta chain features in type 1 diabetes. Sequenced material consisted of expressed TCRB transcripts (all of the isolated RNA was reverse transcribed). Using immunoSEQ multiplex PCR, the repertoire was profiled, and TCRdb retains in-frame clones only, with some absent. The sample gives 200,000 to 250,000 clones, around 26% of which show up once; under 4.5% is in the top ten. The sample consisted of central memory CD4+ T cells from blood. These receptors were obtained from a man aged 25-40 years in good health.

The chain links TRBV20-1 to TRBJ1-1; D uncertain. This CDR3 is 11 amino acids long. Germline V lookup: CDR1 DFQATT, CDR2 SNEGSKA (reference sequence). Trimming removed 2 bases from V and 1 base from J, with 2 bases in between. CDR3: CSARQNTEAFF. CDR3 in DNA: TGCAGTGCTAGACAGAACACTGAAGCTTTCTTT.

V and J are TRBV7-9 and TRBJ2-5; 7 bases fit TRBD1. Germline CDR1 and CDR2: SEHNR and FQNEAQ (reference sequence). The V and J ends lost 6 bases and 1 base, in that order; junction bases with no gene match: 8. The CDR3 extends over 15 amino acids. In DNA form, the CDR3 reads TGTGCCAGCAGTTCCCCAGGGACAGCCCAAGAGACCCAGTACTTC. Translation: CASSSPGTAQETQYF.

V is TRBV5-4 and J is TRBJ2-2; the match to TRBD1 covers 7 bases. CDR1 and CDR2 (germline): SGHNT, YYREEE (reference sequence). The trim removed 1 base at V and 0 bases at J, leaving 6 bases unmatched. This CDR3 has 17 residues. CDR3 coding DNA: TGTGCCAGCAGCTTGTTGGTAGGGGGCTCGAACACCGGGGAGCTGTTTTTT. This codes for CASSLLVGGSNTGELFF.

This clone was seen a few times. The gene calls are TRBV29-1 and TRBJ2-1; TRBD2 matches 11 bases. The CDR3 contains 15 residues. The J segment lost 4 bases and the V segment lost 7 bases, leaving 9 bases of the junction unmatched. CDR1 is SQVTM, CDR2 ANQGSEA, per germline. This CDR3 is CSGVSGRAAYNEQFF. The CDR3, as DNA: TGCAGCGGGGTTAGCGGGAGGGCTGCATACAATGAGCAGTTCTTC.

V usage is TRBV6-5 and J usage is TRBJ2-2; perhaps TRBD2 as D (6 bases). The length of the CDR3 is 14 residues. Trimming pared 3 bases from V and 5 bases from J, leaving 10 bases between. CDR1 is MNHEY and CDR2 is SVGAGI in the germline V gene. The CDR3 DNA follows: TGTGCCAGCAGTTATTTGGAGGGGACCGGGGAGCTGTTTTTT. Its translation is CASSYLEGTGELFF.

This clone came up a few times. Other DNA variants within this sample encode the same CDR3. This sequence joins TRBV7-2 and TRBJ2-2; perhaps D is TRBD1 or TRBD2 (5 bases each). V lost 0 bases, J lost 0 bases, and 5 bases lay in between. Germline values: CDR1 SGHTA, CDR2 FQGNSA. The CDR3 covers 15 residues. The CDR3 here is CASSLAGANTGELFF. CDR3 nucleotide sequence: TGTGCCAGCAGCTTAGCGGGGGCGAACACCGGGGAGCTGTTTTTT.

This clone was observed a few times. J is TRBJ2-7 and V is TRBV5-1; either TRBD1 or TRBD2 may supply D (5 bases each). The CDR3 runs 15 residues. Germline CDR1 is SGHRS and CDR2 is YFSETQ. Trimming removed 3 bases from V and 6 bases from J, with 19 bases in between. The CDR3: CASSSSRGPLGEQYF. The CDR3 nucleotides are TGCGCCAGCAGCTCCTCTCGGGGCCCCCTAGGCGAGCAGTACTTC.

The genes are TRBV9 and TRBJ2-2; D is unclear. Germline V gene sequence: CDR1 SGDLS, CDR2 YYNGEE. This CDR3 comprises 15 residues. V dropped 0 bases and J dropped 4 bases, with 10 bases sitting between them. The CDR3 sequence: CASSVGGMGTGELFF. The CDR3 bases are TGTGCCAGCAGCGTAGGTGGGATGGGCACCGGGGAGCTGTTTTTT.

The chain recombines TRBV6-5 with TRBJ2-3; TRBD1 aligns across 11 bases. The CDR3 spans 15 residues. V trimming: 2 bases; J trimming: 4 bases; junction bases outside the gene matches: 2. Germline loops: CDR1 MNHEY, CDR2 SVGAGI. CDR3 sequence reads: CASSYGQGAADTQYF. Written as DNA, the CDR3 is TGTGCCAGCAGTTACGGACAGGGGGCTGCAGATACGCAGTATTTT.

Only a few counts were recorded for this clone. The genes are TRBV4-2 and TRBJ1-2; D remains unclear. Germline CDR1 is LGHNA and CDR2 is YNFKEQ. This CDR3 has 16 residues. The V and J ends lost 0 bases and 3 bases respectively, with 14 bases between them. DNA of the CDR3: TGTGCCAGCAGCCAAGATAAGGACCTAAATGACTATGGCTACACCTTC. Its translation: CASSQDKDLNDYGYTF.

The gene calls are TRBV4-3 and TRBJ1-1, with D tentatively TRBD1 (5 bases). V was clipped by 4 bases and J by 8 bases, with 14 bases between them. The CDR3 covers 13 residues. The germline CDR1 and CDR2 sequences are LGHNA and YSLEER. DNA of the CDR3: TGCGCCAGCAGCCTCTTGGGGGAACCAGAAGCTTTCTTT. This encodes CASSLLGEPEAFF.

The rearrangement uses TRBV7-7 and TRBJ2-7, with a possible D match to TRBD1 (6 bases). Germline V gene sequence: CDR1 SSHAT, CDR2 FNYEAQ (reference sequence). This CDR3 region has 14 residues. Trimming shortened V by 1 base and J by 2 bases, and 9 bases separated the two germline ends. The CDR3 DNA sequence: TGTGCCAGCAGCTTAGAGCAGGGGCCCTACGAGCAGTACTTC. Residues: CASSLEQGPYEQYF.

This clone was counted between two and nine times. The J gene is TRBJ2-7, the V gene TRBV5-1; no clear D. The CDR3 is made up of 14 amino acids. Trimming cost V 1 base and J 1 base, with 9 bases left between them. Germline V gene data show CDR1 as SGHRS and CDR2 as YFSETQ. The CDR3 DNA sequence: TGCGCCAGCAGCTTGACGACGCCGTCCTACGAGCAGTACTTC. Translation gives CASSLTTPSYEQYF.

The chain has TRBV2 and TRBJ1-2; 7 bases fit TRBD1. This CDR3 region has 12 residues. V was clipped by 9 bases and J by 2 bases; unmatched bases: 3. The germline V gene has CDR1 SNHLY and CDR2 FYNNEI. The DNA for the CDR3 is TGTGCCAGACCGACAGGGAACTATGGCTACACCTTC. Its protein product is CARPTGNYGYTF.

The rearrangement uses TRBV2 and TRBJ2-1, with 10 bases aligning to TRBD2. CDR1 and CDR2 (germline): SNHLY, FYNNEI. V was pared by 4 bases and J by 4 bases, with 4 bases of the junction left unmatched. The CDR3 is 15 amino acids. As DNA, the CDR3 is TGTGCCAGCAGTGGCTCGACTAGCGGGTACAATGAGCAGTTCTTC. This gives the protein CASSGSTSGYNEQFF.

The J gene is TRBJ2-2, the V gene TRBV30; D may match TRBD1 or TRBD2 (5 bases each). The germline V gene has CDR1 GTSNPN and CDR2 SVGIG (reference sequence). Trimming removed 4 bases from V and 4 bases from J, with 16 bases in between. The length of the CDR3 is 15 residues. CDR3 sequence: CAWNGRDPSTGELFF. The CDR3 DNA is TGTGCCTGGAACGGCCGGGACCCAAGCACCGGGGAGCTGTTTTTT.

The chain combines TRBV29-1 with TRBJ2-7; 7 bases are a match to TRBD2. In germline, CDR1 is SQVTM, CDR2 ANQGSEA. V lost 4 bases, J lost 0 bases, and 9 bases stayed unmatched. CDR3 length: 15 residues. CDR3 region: CSVGGVGGNSYEQYF. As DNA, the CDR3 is TGCAGCGTTGGGGGCGTGGGAGGGAACTCCTACGAGCAGTACTTC.

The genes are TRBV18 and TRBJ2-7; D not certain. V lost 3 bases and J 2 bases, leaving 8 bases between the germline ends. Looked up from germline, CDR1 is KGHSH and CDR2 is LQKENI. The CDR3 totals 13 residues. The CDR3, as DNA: TGTGCCAGCTCACCCCCGACTCCCTACGAGCAGTACTTC. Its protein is CASSPPTPYEQYF.

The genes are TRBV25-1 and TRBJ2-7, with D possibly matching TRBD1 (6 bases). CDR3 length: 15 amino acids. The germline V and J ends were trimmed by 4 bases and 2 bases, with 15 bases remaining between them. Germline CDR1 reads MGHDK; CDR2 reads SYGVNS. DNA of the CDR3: TGTGCCAGCAGTGCTGGGGGCTCTCTCCCCTACGAGCAGTACTTC. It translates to CASSAGGSLPYEQYF.

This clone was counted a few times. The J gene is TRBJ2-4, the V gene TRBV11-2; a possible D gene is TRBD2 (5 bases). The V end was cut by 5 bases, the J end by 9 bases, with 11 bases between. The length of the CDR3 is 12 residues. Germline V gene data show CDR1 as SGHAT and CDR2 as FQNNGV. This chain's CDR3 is CASSQDSGIQYF. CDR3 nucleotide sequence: TGTGCCAGCAGCCAGGACTCTGGCATTCAGTACTTC.

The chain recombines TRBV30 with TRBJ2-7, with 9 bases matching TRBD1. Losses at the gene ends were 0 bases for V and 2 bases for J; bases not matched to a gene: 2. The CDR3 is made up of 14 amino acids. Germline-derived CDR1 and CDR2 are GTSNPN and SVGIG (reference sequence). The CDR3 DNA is TGTGCCTGGAGTGTAAACAGGGGGCCCTACGAGCAGTACTTC. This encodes CAWSVNRGPYEQYF.